One and the same sample provided the 12 T cell receptor beta chains below, sequenced in a study of blood T cell repertoires in COVID-19 (TCRdb year 2020). Library preparation used the immunoSEQ multiplex PCR assay. This is the immuneACCESS table as TCRdb keeps it, with only in-frame sequences that have V and J called. A part of the clones is gone; compared with another copy, unresolved V genes explain less than half, and the rest is unexplained. Counted in this sample were about 20,000 clones; 91% of them appeared once. In total, the top ten clones hold about 3.9% of the sample. The sample comprised peripheral blood. The receptors shown here come from a human donor in a cohort sampled during active COVID-19.

The J gene is TRBJ2-7, the V gene TRBV18; D is perhaps TRBD2 (7 bases). The germline V and J ends were trimmed by 2 bases and 7 bases, with 15 bases remaining between them. The germline gives CDR1 KGHSH, CDR2 LQKENI. The CDR3 has 14 residues. DNA of the CDR3: TGTGCCAGCTCACCAGGGGGGGCGTCGGGTGAGCAGTACGTC. It translates to CASSPGGASGEQYV.

V usage is TRBV19 and J usage is TRBJ2-1; TRBD1 aligns across 8 bases. The germline V gene encodes CDR1 LNHDA and CDR2 SQIVND (reference sequence). The CDR3 runs 16 residues. The V segment lost 7 bases and the J segment 0 bases; nucleotides outside the gene matches: 8. Here the CDR3 reads CASTPDGTGSYNEQFF. Written as DNA, the CDR3 is TGTGCCAGTACCCCGGACGGGACAGGCTCCTACAATGAGCAGTTCTTC.

This clone has just one count. The rearrangement links TRBV6-2 or TRBV6-3 to TRBJ2-7; 7 positions match TRBD1. V gave up 2 bases and J gave up 0 bases; unmatched junction bases: 4. Germline values: CDR1 MNHEY, CDR2 SVGEGT. The CDR3 has 15 amino acids. The CDR3 DNA is TGTGCCAGCAGTTACGGGGCAGGGGGCTCCTACGAGCAGTACGTC. As protein: CASSYGAGGSYEQYV.

This chain uses TRBV18 with TRBJ2-7; D is unresolved. The CDR3 extends over 13 amino acids. Germline CDR1 reads KGHSH; CDR2 reads LQKENI. Deletions cut 0 bases from V and 3 bases from J, with 6 bases between. The CDR3 sequence: CASSPPADYEQYF. Here the CDR3 DNA reads TGTGCCAGCTCACCACCGGCAGACTACGAGCAGTACTTC.

The rearrangement links TRBV29-1 to TRBJ1-1; D is perhaps TRBD1 (5 bases). V shed 7 bases and J shed 6 bases, with 9 bases lying between them. The germline gives CDR1 SQVTM, CDR2 ANQGSEA. The CDR3 loop spans 10 amino acids. The CDR3 protein is CSGRDSEAFF. As DNA, the CDR3 is TGCAGCGGGAGGGACTCTGAAGCTTTCTTT. Using reference TRBV29-1 and TRBJ1-1 for the parts outside the CDR3, the full variable domain is SAVISQKPSRDICQRGTSLTIQCQVDSQVTMMFWYRQQPGQSLTLIATANQGSEATYESGFVIDKFPISRPNLTFSTLTVSNMSPEDSSIYLCSGRDSEAFFGQGTRLTVV.

Concerning this clone itself: Germline is not matched at one junction end, which may reflect a read error. The chain joins TRBV7-2 to TRBJ1-4, with unresolved D. Per the germline V gene, CDR1 is SGHTA and CDR2 is FQGNSA. This CDR3 has 14 amino acids. CDR3 bases: TGTGCCAGCAGCTCCGACAATGGCAATGTAAAACTGTTTTTT. Protein sequence: CASSSDNGNVKLFF. The complete variable domain, with remaining parts taken from reference TRBV7-2 and TRBJ1-4, reads GAGVSQSPSNKVTEKGKDVELRCDPISGHTALYWYRQSLGQGLEFLIYFQGNSAPDKSGLPSDRFSAERTGGSVSTLTIQRTQQEDSAVYLCASSSDNGNVKLFFGSGTQLSVL.

The V gene is TRBV29-1, the J gene TRBJ1-2; D not resolved. The germline V gene has CDR1 SQVTM and CDR2 ANQGSEA. This CDR3 comprises 13 residues. The V and J ends lost 7 bases and 3 bases respectively, with 15 bases between them. CDR3 residues: CSAPLDRDYGYTF. CDR3 DNA: TGCAGCGCCCCCCTTGATCGAGACTATGGCTACACCTTC. The full variable domain, with the rest looked up from reference TRBV29-1 and TRBJ1-2, is SAVISQKPSRDICQRGTSLTIQCQVDSQVTMMFWYRQQPGQSLTLIATANQGSEATYESGFVIDKFPISRPNLTFSTLTVSNMSPEDSSIYLCSAPLDRDYGYTFGSGTRLTVV.

This chain uses TRBV10-1 with TRBJ2-7, with 9 bases that match TRBD1. V gave up 8 bases and J gave up 0 bases; unmatched junction bases: 5. Looked up from germline, CDR1 is WNHNN and CDR2 is SYGVQD (reference sequence). The CDR3 length is 14 residues. The CDR3 DNA reads TGCGCCAGCGGCGGACAGGGGAGCTCCTACGAGCAGTACTTC. It yields the protein CASGGQGSSYEQYF.

This clone was counted only a few times. This chain connects TRBV6-5 to TRBJ2-7; D might be TRBD1 (5 bases). CDR3 length: 14 amino acids. The germline V gene encodes CDR1 MNHEY and CDR2 SVGAGI. Between the trimmed V and J ends, which lost 2 bases and 1 base, there was a span of 9 bases. The CDR3 coding sequence is TGTGCCAGCAGTTACGGGGCAGAATCCTACGAGCAGTACTTC. Translating it yields CASSYGAESYEQYF.

The chain recombines TRBV20-1 with TRBJ1-1; a weak D match, TRBD1 (6 bases). V lost 6 bases and J 3 bases, leaving 8 bases between the germline ends. Germline V gives CDR1 DFQATT, CDR2 SNEGSKA (reference sequence). The CDR3 extends over 11 amino acids. CDR3 sequence (DNA): TGCAGTGCAGAGGGGGACACTGAAGCTTTCTTT. Translation: CSAEGDTEAFF.

The J gene is TRBJ1-4, the V gene TRBV5-1, with D perhaps matching TRBD1 (6 bases). The CDR3 is 16 amino acids. Germline lookup yields CDR1 SGHRS and CDR2 YFSETQ. Trimming took off 0 bases at V and 7 bases at J, with 16 bases between the two ends. CDR3 protein: CASSLADTPRGEKLFF. Written as DNA, the CDR3 is TGCGCCAGCAGCTTGGCCGACACCCCCAGGGGTGAAAAACTGTTTTTT. Together with reference TRBV5-1 and TRBJ1-4, the CDR3 gives the full variable domain: KAGVTQTPRYLIKTRGQQVTLSCSPISGHRSVSWYQQTPGQGLQFLFEYFSETQRNKGNFPGRFSGRQFSNSRSEMNVSTLELGDSALYLCASSLADTPRGEKLFFGSGTQLSVL.

The chain uses TRBV5-1 and TRBJ2-3, with 7 bases aligning to TRBD2. The CDR3 has 16 amino acids. V was clipped by 8 bases and J by 6 bases; unmatched bases: 18. Germline V gene lookup returns CDR1 SGHRS and CDR2 YFSETQ. DNA for the CDR3: TGCGCCAGTTCCTCCGGGCCTAGCGGTCTCGGGGATACGCAGTATTTT. It specifies CASSSGPSGLGDTQYF. Variable domain in full (rest from reference TRBV5-1 and TRBJ2-3): KAGVTQTPRYLIKTRGQQVTLSCSPISGHRSVSWYQQTPGQGLQFLFEYFSETQRNKGNFPGRFSGRQFSNSRSEMNVSTLELGDSALYLCASSSGPSGLGDTQYFGPGTRLTVL.